Below are 10 T cell receptor beta chains sequenced from a single sample in a study of blood T cell repertoires in COVID-19. The table came from immunoSEQ multiplex PCR; TCRdb's copy has only in-frame clones and leaves some out. The data contain fewer than 350,000 clones, 85% to 95% of them seen just once; the ten biggest clones take up 2.8%. Sequenced: PBMCs or T cells enriched from blood (not recorded which). The receptors were gathered from a middle-aged man who had been exposed to COVID-19.

The genes are TRBV9 and TRBJ1-4, with TRBD1 identical over 9 bases. Germline V gene data show CDR1 as SGDLS and CDR2 as YYNGEE. J lost 7 bases, V lost 3 bases, and 7 bases had no gene match. CDR3 length equals 15 residues. CDR3 bases: TGTGCCAGCAGCGCCTCCGGGACAGGGAGTGAAAAACTGTTTTTT. The encoded protein is CASSASGTGSEKLFF.

This clone was detected once. The J gene is TRBJ2-1, the V gene TRBV21-1; the table's D call, TRBD2, was not checked against the DNA. TRBV21-1 is noted as a pseudogene. The CDR3 runs to 17 residues. This CDR3 is CASSKSPRLAHHNEQFF. The CDR3 region has the DNA TGTGCCAGCAGCAAATCGCCAAGACTAGCACATCACAATGAGCAGTTCTTC.

The sample holds a few counts of this clone. The chain has TRBV29-1 and TRBJ2-2, with 7 bases that match TRBD1. This CDR3 region has 15 residues. J lost 1 base, V lost 6 bases, and 8 bases had no gene match. Germline V gene sequence: CDR1 SQVTM, CDR2 ANQGSEA. The CDR3 nucleotides are TGCAGCGTCGCCAGGGACAGAGTGAACACCGGGGAGCTGTTTTTT. Translation gives CSVARDRVNTGELFF.

This sequence joins TRBV9 and TRBJ2-1; D might be TRBD1 (6 bases). CDR3 length equals 15 residues. V lost 2 bases and J 4 bases, leaving 13 bases between the germline ends. The germline V gene encodes CDR1 SGDLS and CDR2 YYNGEE. The CDR3 nucleotides are TGTGCCAGCAGCGTCGGATCGGGACATTACAATGAGCAGTTCTTC. Translating it yields CASSVGSGHYNEQFF.

This chain connects TRBV7-9 to TRBJ1-5, with a tentative D call TRBD1 (6 bases). Trimming took off 1 base at V and 0 bases at J, with 13 bases between the two ends. This CDR3 spans 17 amino acids. Germline lookup yields CDR1 SEHNR and CDR2 FQNEAQ (reference sequence). CDR3: CASSLGTATPSNQPQHF. The CDR3 nucleotides are TGTGCCAGCAGCTTAGGGACAGCTACCCCTAGCAATCAGCCCCAGCATTTT.

V and J are TRBV6-5 and TRBJ2-3; 8 nucleotides align to TRBD1. This CDR3 has 14 residues. V shed 8 bases and J 4 bases; nucleotides not matched to a gene: 8. CDR1 is MNHEY and CDR2 is SVGAGI in the germline V gene. In DNA, the CDR3 is TGTGCCAGCCTCAGGGGGCGCGGGGCAGATACGCAGTATTTT. Its translation is CASLRGRGADTQYF.

The rearrangement links TRBV29-1 to TRBJ1-5, with 7 bases identical to TRBD1. V was clipped by 7 bases and J by 4 bases; unmatched bases: 10. Germline CDR1 SQVTM, CDR2 ANQGSEA. The CDR3 has 14 residues. The CDR3 region is CSATGQVGNQPQHF. CDR3 DNA: TGCAGCGCTACAGGACAGGTAGGGAATCAGCCCCAGCATTTT.

This chain links TRBV11-2 with TRBJ1-3, with D uncertain. The V end was cut by 2 bases, the J end by 8 bases, with 13 bases between. From germline, CDR1 is SGHAT and CDR2 FQNNGV. This CDR3 is 14 amino acids long. CDR3 coding DNA: TGTGCCAGCAGCTTACGTGGAGGTTTGGACACCATATATTTT. It specifies CASSLRGGLDTIYF.

J is TRBJ1-6 and V is TRBV30; TRBD1 might be the D (5 bases). CDR1 is GTSNPN, CDR2 SVGIG, per germline (reference sequence). The V end was cut by 6 bases, the J end by 6 bases, with 18 bases between. The CDR3 is 15 residues long. CDR3 nucleotide sequence: TGTGCCTGCCAAAGCGGGGGTCGGAGTAATTCACCCCTCCACTTT. The encoded protein is CACQSGGRSNSPLHF.

The J gene is TRBJ2-7, the V gene TRBV14; 8 nucleotides agree with TRBD2. The germline V gene has CDR1 SGHDN and CDR2 FVKESK. V shed 4 bases and J 8 bases; nucleotides not matched to a gene: 4. This CDR3 comprises 12 residues. DNA of the CDR3: TGTGCCAGCAGCCCGGGACTAGAAAAGCAGTACTTC. Its protein product is CASSPGLEKQYF.